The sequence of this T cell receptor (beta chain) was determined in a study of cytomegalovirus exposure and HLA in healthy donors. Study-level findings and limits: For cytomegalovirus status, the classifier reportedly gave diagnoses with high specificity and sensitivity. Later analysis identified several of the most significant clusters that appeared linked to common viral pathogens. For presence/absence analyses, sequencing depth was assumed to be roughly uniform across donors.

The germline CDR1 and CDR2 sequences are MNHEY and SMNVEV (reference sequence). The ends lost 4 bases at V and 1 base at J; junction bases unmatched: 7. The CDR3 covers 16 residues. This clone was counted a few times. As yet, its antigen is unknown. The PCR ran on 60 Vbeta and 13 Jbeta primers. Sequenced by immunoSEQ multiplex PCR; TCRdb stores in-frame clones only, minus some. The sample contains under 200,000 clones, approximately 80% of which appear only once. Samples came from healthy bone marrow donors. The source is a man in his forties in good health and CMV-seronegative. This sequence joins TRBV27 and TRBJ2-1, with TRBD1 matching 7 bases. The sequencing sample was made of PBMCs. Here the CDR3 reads CASSSIGTVSYNEQFF. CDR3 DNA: TGTGCCAGCAGTTCCATTGGGACAGTTTCCTACAATGAGCAGTTCTTC.